This entry lists 29 T cell receptor beta chains sequenced from one sample in a study of cytomegalovirus exposure and HLA in healthy donors. PCR primers comprised 60 Vbeta and 13 Jbeta primers. Sequencing was performed with immunoSEQ multiplex PCR; in TCRdb, only in-frame clones are kept and a portion is missing. The sample holds approximately 130,000 clones. The specimen was PBMCs. These TCRs come from a woman in her sixties in good health and CMV-seronegative.

The chain employs TRBV30 and TRBJ2-1; 11 nucleotides line up with TRBD2. With 3 bases clipped from V and 7 bases from J, the junction kept 11 bases outside the gene matches. CDR3 size: 16 residues. Germline-derived CDR1 and CDR2 are GTSNPN and SVGIG (reference sequence). This chain's CDR3 is CAWSPKTSGVWNEQFF. The CDR3 region has the DNA TGTGCCTGGAGCCCTAAGACTAGCGGGGTATGGAATGAGCAGTTCTTC.

The gene calls are TRBV28 and TRBJ2-2; D possibly corresponds to TRBD2 (6 bases). There are 17 residues in the CDR3. Trimming stripped 5 bases from V and 6 bases from J, with 22 bases between. CDR1 MDHEN and CDR2 SYDVKM come from the germline V gene. The CDR3 region is CASSAYSGGVRAGELFF. CDR3 sequence (DNA): TGTGCCAGCAGTGCGTATAGCGGCGGCGTGAGGGCCGGGGAGCTGTTTTTT.

This chain links TRBV5-1 with TRBJ1-1; 9 positions agree with TRBD1. V was clipped by 4 bases and J by 5 bases; unmatched bases: 9. From germline, CDR1 is SGHRS and CDR2 YFSETQ. This CDR3 contains 15 residues. CDR3 residues: CASSGGTGSRTEAFF. DNA for the CDR3: TGCGCCAGCAGCGGGGGGACAGGGTCGAGGACTGAAGCTTTCTTT.

V is TRBV15 and J is TRBJ1-2; D is uncertain. The germline V gene encodes CDR1 LNHNV and CDR2 YYDKDF (reference sequence). Trimming pared 5 bases from V and 2 bases from J, leaving 15 bases between. This CDR3 has 15 amino acids. The CDR3 loop is CATSEMGSSNYGYTF. The CDR3 DNA is TGTGCCACCAGCGAGATGGGCAGTTCGAACTATGGCTACACCTTC.

The CDR3 region has the DNA TGTGCCAGCAGCGCCCGGGGGGCAGGCTCACCCCTCCACTTT. Translation: CASSARGAGSPLHF. V usage is TRBV5-4 and J usage is TRBJ1-6, with a tentative D call TRBD1 (6 bases). Looked up from germline, CDR1 is SGHNT and CDR2 is YYREEE (reference sequence). V was trimmed by 4 bases and J by 10 bases, leaving 15 bases between them. The CDR3 is 14 residues long.

The chain couples TRBV12-5 to TRBJ2-3; maybe TRBD2 (6 bases). CDR3 length equals 15 residues. Germline loops: CDR1 LGHNT, CDR2 FRNRAP. The ends were cut back, 5 bases at V and 3 bases at J, with 15 bases in the middle. The CDR3 nucleotides are TGTGCTAGTGGTCCTATCGGGGGTGATACAGATACGCAGTATTTT. Encoded protein: CASGPIGGDTDTQYF.

This chain uses TRBV12-5 with TRBJ2-4, with 7 positions matching TRBD2. J was trimmed by 7 bases and V by 0 bases; bases with no gene match: 9. The CDR3 covers 16 residues. CDR1 LGHNT and CDR2 FRNRAP come from the germline V gene. The CDR3 DNA reads as TGTGCTAGTGGTTTGGTACTGGGGGGGACGGTGAACATTCAGTACTTC. This encodes CASGLVLGGTVNIQYF.

The chain recombines TRBV4-1 with TRBJ2-7; D might be TRBD2 (6 bases). Per the germline V gene, CDR1 is MGHRA and CDR2 is YSYEKL. This CDR3 spans 16 amino acids. V dropped 0 bases and J dropped 3 bases, with 15 bases sitting between them. The CDR3 DNA is TGCGCCAGCAGCCAAGAACGGGACTTACAGCTCTACGAGCAGTACTTC. Translating it yields CASSQERDLQLYEQYF.

The chain links TRBV6-1 to TRBJ1-4; D ambiguous. The germline V and J ends were trimmed by 7 bases and 0 bases, with 12 bases remaining between them. This CDR3 is 15 amino acids long. The V gene's germline CDR1 is MNHNS and CDR2 SASEGT. Here the CDR3 DNA reads TGTGCCAGCATGTGGAGGGAAGCAACTAATGAAAAACTGTTTTTT. Protein sequence: CASMWREATNEKLFF.

The chain joins TRBV5-1 to TRBJ1-2, with a tentative D call TRBD1 (6 bases). The germline V and J ends were trimmed by 5 bases and 1 base, with 18 bases remaining between them. The CDR3 length is 16 residues. The germline CDR1 and CDR2 sequences are SGHRS and YFSETQ. The CDR3 protein is CASRPGGSQINYGYTF. CDR3 in DNA: TGCGCCAGCAGACCTGGGGGCAGCCAAATTAACTATGGCTACACCTTC.

J is TRBJ1-1 and V is TRBV2; D ambiguous. Trimming cost V 8 bases and J 3 bases, with 13 bases left between them. This CDR3 is 13 amino acids long. Germline CDR1 is SNHLY and CDR2 is FYNNEI. CDR3 loop: CASGIGGHTEAFF. The CDR3 DNA reads TGTGCCAGCGGGATTGGAGGGCACACTGAAGCTTTCTTT.

V is TRBV2 and J is TRBJ2-2; 9 bases line up with TRBD1. CDR1 and CDR2 (germline): SNHLY, FYNNEI. The junction had 7 bases not matched to a gene; V was cut back by 3 bases and J by 5 bases. The CDR3 sequence is 16 residues long. In nucleotides, the CDR3 is TGTGCCAGCAGTGAGAGAGAACAGGGGGCGACCGGGGAGCTGTTTTTT. The encoded protein is CASSEREQGATGELFF.

In regard to this clone: The sample contains more than one DNA sequence encoding this CDR3. CDR3 DNA sequence: TGTGCCAGTAGGGGGGACAGGGTCGGTCAGCCCCAGCATTTT. This encodes CASRGDRVGQPQHF. The J gene is TRBJ1-5, the V gene TRBV19; 9 positions match TRBD1. This CDR3 is built from 14 residues. Germline V gene data show CDR1 as LNHDA and CDR2 as SQIVND (reference sequence). Losses at the gene ends were 6 bases for V and 6 bases for J; bases not matched to a gene: 6.

The CDR3 nucleotides are TGTGCCAGCAGCTTAGATGGGACAGGGGGCGATGGCTACACCTTC. Protein: CASSLDGTGGDGYTF. This chain connects TRBV7-9 to TRBJ1-2, with 12 bases identical to TRBD1. This CDR3 region has 15 residues. Germline V CDR1 and CDR2: SEHNR, FQNEAQ (reference sequence). Germline trimming cut 1 base from V and 6 bases from J; bases unmatched to any gene: 3.

The gene calls are TRBV10-3 and TRBJ1-4; D might be TRBD1 (5 bases). The length of the CDR3 is 13 residues. Germline assignment: CDR1 ENHRY and CDR2 SYGVKD. The V gene lost 10 bases and the J gene lost 7 bases, with 16 bases spanning the gap. The CDR3 sequence is CATQFREGEKLFF. Here the CDR3 DNA reads TGTGCCACCCAGTTCAGGGAGGGTGAAAAACTGTTTTTT.

J is TRBJ1-5 and V is TRBV19, with TRBD1 matching over 7 bases. The CDR3 is 14 amino acids. Germline values: CDR1 LNHDA, CDR2 SQIVND (reference sequence). V shed 7 bases, J shed 5 bases, and the junction held 8 bases outside the gene matches. Written as DNA, the CDR3 is TGTGCCAGTACTCAGGGGGACAGACATCAGCCCCAGCATTTT. Its translation is CASTQGDRHQPQHF. The entire variable domain, with the rest obtained from reference TRBV19 and TRBJ1-5, is as follows: DGGITQSPKYLFRKEGQNVTLSCEQNLNHDAMYWYRQDPGQGLRLIYYSQIVNDFQKGDIAEGYSVSREKKESFPLTVTSAQKNPTAFYLCASTQGDRHQPQHFGDGTRLSIL.

The J gene is TRBJ1-6, the V gene TRBV2; D ambiguous. The CDR3 is 13 amino acids. Germline lookup yields CDR1 SNHLY and CDR2 FYNNEI. V was shortened by 3 bases and J by 5 bases, with 5 bases between the two germline ends. Written as DNA, the CDR3 is TGTGCCAGCAGTGACAGTAATAATTCACCCCTCCACTTT. Translation: CASSDSNNSPLHF.

The chain recombines TRBV28 with TRBJ2-4; TRBD2 is a possible D gene (5 bases). The germline V gene has CDR1 MDHEN and CDR2 SYDVKM. The ends were cut back, 0 bases at V and 1 base at J, with 19 bases in the middle. This CDR3 is 19 amino acids long. The CDR3 DNA is TGTGCCAGCAGTTTATGGCGTCCGGACTCAAGCCTGGCCAAAAACATTCAGTACTTC. It codes for CASSLWRPDSSLAKNIQYF.

The V gene is TRBV7-3, the J gene TRBJ2-3; perhaps TRBD2 as D (6 bases). CDR3 length: 15 amino acids. The V end was cut by 3 bases, the J end by 1 base, with 11 bases between. CDR1 SGHTA and CDR2 FQGTGA come from the germline V gene. The CDR3 coding sequence is TGTGCCAGCAGCTTCTCGGGACTCCGCACAGATACGCAGTATTTT. As protein: CASSFSGLRTDTQYF. The variable domain in full, with the rest retrieved from reference TRBV7-3 and TRBJ2-3, is GAGVSQTPSNKVTEKGKYVELRCDPISGHTALYWYRQSLGQGPEFLIYFQGTGAADDSGLPNDRFFAVRPEGSVSTLKIQRTERGDSAVYLCASSFSGLRTDTQYFGPGTRLTVL.

This rearrangement joins TRBV12-5 to TRBJ2-7; 7 bases line up with TRBD1. The J segment lost 3 bases and the V segment lost 5 bases, leaving 4 bases of the junction unmatched. Germline V gene data show CDR1 as LGHNT and CDR2 as FRNRAP. The CDR3 has 13 residues. The CDR3, as DNA: TGTGCTAGTGGTGGGACAGTGAACTACGAGCAGTACTTC. Translating gives CASGGTVNYEQYF.

The chain joins TRBV5-5 to TRBJ1-1, with 7 nucleotides matching TRBD1. The germline V gene has CDR1 SGHKS and CDR2 YYEKEE (reference sequence). This CDR3 comprises 14 residues. Trimming at V came to 4 bases and at J to 1 base, leaving 4 bases not matched to a gene. CDR3 sequence reads: CASSLSGGNTEAFF. In DNA, the CDR3 is TGTGCCAGCAGCCTCTCAGGGGGGAACACTGAAGCTTTCTTT.

J is TRBJ2-5 and V is TRBV19; a weak D match, TRBD1 (6 bases). The CDR3 is 13 amino acids. V dropped 4 bases and J dropped 2 bases, with 8 bases sitting between them. Per the germline V gene, CDR1 is LNHDA and CDR2 is SQIVND (reference sequence). Here the CDR3 DNA reads TGTGCCAGTAGTAACAGGGAGCAAGAGACCCAGTACTTC. It is translated as CASSNREQETQYF.

The gene calls are TRBV2 and TRBJ2-7, with D uncertain. CDR1 is SNHLY, CDR2 FYNNEI, per germline. The germline V and J ends were trimmed by 0 bases and 6 bases, with 9 bases remaining between them. The CDR3 contains 13 residues. CDR3 DNA: TGTGCCAGCAGTGAAGCGGGCTGGCTCGAGCAGTACTTC. Amino acid sequence: CASSEAGWLEQYF.

This chain links TRBV29-1 with TRBJ1-2, with D tentatively TRBD1 (5 bases). The V gene lost 4 bases and the J gene lost 0 bases, with 9 bases spanning the gap. Germline V lookup: CDR1 SQVTM, CDR2 ANQGSEA. The length of the CDR3 is 13 residues. The CDR3 sequence: CSVARTSNYGYTF. Here the CDR3 DNA reads TGCAGCGTTGCCCGGACATCTAACTATGGCTACACCTTC.

J is TRBJ2-7 and V is TRBV11-2; D may be TRBD2 (7 bases). The CDR3 contains 14 residues. CDR1 is SGHAT, CDR2 FQNNGV, per germline. Between the trimmed V and J ends, which lost 2 bases and 2 bases, there was a span of 10 bases. The CDR3 spells CASSLTGGPYEQYF. CDR3 sequence (DNA): TGTGCCAGCAGCTTAACCGGGGGGCCCTACGAGCAGTACTTC.

V is TRBV7-9 and J is TRBJ2-1; TRBD2 matches at 11 bases. CDR1 is SEHNR and CDR2 is FQNEAQ in the germline V gene (reference sequence). Trimming removed 5 bases from V and 5 bases from J; junction bases left unmatched: 5. The CDR3 is made up of 15 amino acids. CDR3 nucleotides: TGTGCCAGCAGCCCTAGCGGGGGGAACCACAATGAGCAGTTCTTC. Its protein is CASSPSGGNHNEQFF.

This chain joins TRBV4-1 and TRBJ2-7, with TRBD1 identical over 7 bases. Germline V gene sequence: CDR1 MGHRA, CDR2 YSYEKL. The CDR3 length is 16 residues. J gave up 0 bases and V 4 bases, and 9 bases lay outside the gene matches. In nucleotides, the CDR3 is TGCGCCAGCAGCCGATCATCCCGGGACAGCTCCTACGAGCAGTACTTC. Its protein is CASSRSSRDSSYEQYF.

This rearrangement joins TRBV11-2 to TRBJ1-3; tentative D call: TRBD1 (5 bases). The V gene's germline CDR1 is SGHAT and CDR2 FQNNGV. The CDR3 extends over 15 amino acids. V lost 4 bases to trimming and J lost 1 base, with 11 bases between them. CDR3 sequence (DNA): TGTGCCAGCAGCTCCAGGGAGGGGTCTGGAAACACCATATATTTT. Protein: CASSSREGSGNTIYF.

The rearrangement uses TRBV7-3 and TRBJ2-5; 10 nucleotides line up with TRBD2. The germline CDR1 and CDR2 sequences are SGHTA and FQGTGA. Trimming at V came to 5 bases and at J to 5 bases, leaving 2 bases not matched to a gene. The CDR3 runs to 13 residues. This CDR3 reads CASSPTSGETQYF. The CDR3 nucleotides read TGTGCCAGCAGCCCGACTAGCGGGGAGACCCAGTACTTC.